The TCR beta chain described here comes from a study of blood T cells in healthy people across ages. This CDR3 comprises 14 residues. CDR1 and CDR2 (germline): ENHRY, SYGVKD. Then a second PCR, running about 6 to 12 cycles, was carried out with a sample-barcoded 5' primer and a J-beta primer mix. No fewer than 3 million CDR3-containing paired-end reads came from each sample. TCRdb reprocessed the 5' RACE reads via MiXCR and lists one record per CDR3 protein. The sample shows over 500,000 distinct CDR3 sequences, around 27% of them seen only once. This clonotype was recorded only once. One end of the junction is discordant with germline, which a read error may explain. These data also formed part of another study, on T cells of mothers and their children. That publication notes: Related mother-child pairs shared slightly more overlap than unrelated pairs, but the difference was non-significant.

V usage is TRBV10-3 and J usage is TRBJ2-5, with D perhaps assigned TRBD1 or TRBD2 (5 bases each). This sequence originates from a boy between 2 and 10 years old in good health. The source material was blood. In DNA, the CDR3 is TGTGCCATCAGTGAACGGGGCCCCGACTACGAGCAGTGCTTC. Protein: CAISERGPDYEQCF.